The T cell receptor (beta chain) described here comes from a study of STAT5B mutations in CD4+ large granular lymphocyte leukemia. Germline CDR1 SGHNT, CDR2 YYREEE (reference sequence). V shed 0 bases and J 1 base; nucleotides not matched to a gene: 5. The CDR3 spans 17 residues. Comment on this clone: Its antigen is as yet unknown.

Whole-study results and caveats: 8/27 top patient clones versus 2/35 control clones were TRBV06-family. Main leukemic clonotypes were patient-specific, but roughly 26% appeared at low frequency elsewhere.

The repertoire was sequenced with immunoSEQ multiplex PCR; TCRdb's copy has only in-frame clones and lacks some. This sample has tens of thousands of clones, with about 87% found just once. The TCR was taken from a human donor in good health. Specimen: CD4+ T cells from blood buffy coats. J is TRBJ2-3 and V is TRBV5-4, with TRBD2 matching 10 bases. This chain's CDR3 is CASSLERGGRGTDTQYF. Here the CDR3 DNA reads TGTGCCAGCAGCTTGGAGCGGGGGGGTCGGGGCACAGATACGCAGTATTTT.